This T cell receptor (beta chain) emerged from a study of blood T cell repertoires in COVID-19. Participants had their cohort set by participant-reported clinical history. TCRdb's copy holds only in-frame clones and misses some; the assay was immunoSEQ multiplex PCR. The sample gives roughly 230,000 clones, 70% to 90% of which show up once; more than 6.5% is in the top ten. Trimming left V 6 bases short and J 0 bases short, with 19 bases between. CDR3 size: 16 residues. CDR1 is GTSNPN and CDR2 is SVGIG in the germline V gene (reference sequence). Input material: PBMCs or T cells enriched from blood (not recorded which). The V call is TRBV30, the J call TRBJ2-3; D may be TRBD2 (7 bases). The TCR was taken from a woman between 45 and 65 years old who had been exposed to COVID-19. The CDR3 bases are TGTGCCTGCCGAACCTTCAGGGGAGGGAGCACAGATACGCAGTATTTT. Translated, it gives CACRTFRGGSTDTQYF.